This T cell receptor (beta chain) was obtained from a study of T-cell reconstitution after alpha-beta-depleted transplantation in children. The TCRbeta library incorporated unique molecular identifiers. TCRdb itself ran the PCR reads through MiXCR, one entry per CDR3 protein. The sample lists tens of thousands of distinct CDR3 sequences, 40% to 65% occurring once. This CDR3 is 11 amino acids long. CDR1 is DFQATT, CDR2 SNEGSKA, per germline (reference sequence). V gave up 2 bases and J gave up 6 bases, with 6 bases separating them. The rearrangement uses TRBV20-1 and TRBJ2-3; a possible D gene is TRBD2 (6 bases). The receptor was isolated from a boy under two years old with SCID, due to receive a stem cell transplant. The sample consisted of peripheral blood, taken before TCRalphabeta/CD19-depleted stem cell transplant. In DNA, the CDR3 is TGCAGTGCTAGACGGGAGGATACGCAGTATTTT. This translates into CSARREDTQYF.